Detailed here is one T cell receptor (beta chain). The entry originates in a study of OX40 agonist ivuxolimab in advanced cancers. Overall study context: Earlier treatment with anti-PD-1, anti-PD-L1 or anti-CTLA-4 was permitted, and under 50% had received some.

The protocol was immunoSEQ multiplex PCR, while the TCRdb copy is restricted to in-frame clones and leaves out a portion. This sample has around 83,000 clones, with 75% to 95% found just once. Autoimmune disease history or systemic immunosuppression barred patients. Material: CD4+ or CD8+ T cells sorted from blood, obtained in a trial of the OX40 agonist ivuxolimab. The TCR sequence derives from an adult with an advanced solid tumor such as melanoma, head and neck, liver or kidney cancer.

This CDR3 is CAISDLGEGEFF. CDR3 coding DNA: TGTGCCATCAGTGACCTGGGGGAGGGGGAGTTTTTT. The chain uses TRBV10-3 and TRBJ2-2, with D maybe TRBD2 (7 bases). The length of the CDR3 is 12 residues. The germline gives CDR1 ENHRY, CDR2 SYGVKD. V was shortened by 3 bases and J by 16 bases, with 15 bases between the two germline ends.